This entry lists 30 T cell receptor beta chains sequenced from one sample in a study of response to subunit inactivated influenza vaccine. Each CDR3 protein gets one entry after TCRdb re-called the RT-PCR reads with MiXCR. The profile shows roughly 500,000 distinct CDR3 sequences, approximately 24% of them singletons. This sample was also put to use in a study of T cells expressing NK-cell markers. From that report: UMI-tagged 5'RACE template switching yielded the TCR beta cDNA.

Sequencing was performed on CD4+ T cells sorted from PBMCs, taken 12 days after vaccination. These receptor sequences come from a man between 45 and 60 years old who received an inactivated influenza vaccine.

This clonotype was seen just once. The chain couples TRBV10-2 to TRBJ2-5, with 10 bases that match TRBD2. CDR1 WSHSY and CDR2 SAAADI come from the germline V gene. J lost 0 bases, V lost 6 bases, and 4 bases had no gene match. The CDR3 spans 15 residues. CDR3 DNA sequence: TGCGCCAGCAGAAAAGCGGGGGGGTACCAAGAGACCCAGTACTTC. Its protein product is CASRKAGGYQETQYF.

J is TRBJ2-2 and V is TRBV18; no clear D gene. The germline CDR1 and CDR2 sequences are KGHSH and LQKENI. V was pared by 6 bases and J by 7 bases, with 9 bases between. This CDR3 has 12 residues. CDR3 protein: CASSQSVGELFF. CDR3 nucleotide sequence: TGTGCCAGCTCCCAATCGGTCGGGGAGCTGTTTTTT.

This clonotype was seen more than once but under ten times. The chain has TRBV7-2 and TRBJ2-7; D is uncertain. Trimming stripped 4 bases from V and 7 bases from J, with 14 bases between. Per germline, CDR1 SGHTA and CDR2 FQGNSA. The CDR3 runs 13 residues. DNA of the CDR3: TGTGCCAGCAGCTCCGGTCCCTCTAGAGAGCAGTACTTC. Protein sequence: CASSSGPSREQYF.

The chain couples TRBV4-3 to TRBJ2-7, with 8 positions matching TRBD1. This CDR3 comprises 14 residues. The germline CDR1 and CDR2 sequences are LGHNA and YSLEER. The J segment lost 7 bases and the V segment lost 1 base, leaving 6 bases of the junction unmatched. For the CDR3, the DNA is TGCGCCAGCAGCCAAGCCGACAGGGGACGGGAGCAGTACTTC. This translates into CASSQADRGREQYF.

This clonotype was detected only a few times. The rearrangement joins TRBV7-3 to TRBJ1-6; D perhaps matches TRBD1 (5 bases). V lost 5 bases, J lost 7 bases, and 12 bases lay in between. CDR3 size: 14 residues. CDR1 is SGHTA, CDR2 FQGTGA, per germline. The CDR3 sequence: CASSIRGGNSPLHF. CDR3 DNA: TGTGCCAGCAGCATTCGGGGGGGAAATTCACCCCTCCACTTT. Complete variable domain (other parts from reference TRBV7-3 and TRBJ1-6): GAGVSQTPSNKVTEKGKYVELRCDPISGHTALYWYRQSLGQGPEFLIYFQGTGAADDSGLPNDRFFAVRPEGSVSTLKIQRTERGDSAVYLCASSIRGGNSPLHFGNGTRLTVT.

CDR3 in DNA: TGCAGTGCCCCGCGCTCTAGCGGCTCCTACAATGAGCAGTTCTTC. Translated: CSAPRSSGSYNEQFF. The chain uses TRBV20-1 and TRBJ2-1; TRBD2 agrees at 7 bases. This CDR3 is 15 amino acids long. J gave up 0 bases and V 6 bases, and 8 bases lay outside the gene matches. Per germline, CDR1 DFQATT and CDR2 SNEGSKA (reference sequence).

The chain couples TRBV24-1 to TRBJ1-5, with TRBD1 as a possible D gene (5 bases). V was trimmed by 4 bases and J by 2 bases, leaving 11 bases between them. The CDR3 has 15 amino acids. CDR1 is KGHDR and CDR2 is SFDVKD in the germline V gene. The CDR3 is CATSEATGGNQPQHF. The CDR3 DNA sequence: TGTGCCACCAGTGAGGCAACAGGAGGCAATCAGCCCCAGCATTTT.

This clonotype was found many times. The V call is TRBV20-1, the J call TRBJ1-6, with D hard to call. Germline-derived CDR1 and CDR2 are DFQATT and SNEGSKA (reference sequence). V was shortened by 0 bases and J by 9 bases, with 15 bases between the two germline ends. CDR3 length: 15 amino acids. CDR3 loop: CSAREKSSFGSPLHF. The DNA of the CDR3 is TGCAGTGCTAGAGAAAAAAGTTCTTTTGGTTCACCCCTCCACTTT.

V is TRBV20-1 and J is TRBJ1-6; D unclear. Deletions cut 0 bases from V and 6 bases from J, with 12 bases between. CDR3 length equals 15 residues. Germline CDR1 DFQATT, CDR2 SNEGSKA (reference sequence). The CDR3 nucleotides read TGCAGTGCTAGAGACCTCGGAGTCGTTAATTCACCCCTCCACTTT. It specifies CSARDLGVVNSPLHF.

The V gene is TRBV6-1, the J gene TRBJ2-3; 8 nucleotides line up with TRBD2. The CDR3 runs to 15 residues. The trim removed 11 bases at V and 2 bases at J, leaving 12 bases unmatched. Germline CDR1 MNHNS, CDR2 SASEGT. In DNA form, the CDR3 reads TGTGCCGTACGCTCGGGGGGGAGTCCCACAGATACGCAGTATTTT. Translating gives CAVRSGGSPTDTQYF.

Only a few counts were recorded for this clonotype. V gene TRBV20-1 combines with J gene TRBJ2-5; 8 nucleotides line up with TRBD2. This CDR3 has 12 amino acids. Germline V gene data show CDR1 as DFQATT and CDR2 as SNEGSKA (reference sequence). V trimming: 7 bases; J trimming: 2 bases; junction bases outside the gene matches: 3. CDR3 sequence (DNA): TGCAGTGGATCGGGAGGGCAAGAGACCCAGTACTTC. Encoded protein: CSGSGGQETQYF.

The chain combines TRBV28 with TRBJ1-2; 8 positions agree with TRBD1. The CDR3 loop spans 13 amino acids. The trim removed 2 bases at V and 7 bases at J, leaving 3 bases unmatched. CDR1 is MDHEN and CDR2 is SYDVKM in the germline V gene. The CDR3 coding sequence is TGTGCCAGCAGTTTACCAGGGGGCAGTGGCTACACCTTC. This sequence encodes CASSLPGGSGYTF.

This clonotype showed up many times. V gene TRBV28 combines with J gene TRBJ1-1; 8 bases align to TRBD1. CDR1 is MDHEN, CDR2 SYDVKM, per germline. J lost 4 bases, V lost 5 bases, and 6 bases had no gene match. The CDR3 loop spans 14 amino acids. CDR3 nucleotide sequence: TGTGCCAGCAGTGCAACAGGGGGTTCCACTGAAGCTTTCTTT. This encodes CASSATGGSTEAFF.

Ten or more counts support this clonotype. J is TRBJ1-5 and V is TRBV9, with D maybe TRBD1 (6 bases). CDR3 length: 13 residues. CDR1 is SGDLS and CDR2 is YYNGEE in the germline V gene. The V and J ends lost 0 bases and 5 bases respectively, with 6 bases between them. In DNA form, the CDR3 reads TGTGCCAGCAGCGTAGGGACAGATCAGCCCCAGCATTTT. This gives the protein CASSVGTDQPQHF.

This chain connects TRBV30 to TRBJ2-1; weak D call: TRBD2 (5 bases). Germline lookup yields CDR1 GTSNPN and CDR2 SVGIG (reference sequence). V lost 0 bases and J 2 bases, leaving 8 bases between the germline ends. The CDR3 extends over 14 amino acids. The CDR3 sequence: CAWSVLRAYNEQFF. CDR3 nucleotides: TGTGCCTGGAGTGTACTGCGGGCCTACAATGAGCAGTTCTTC. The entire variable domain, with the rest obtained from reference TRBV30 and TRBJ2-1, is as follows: SQTIHQWPATLVQPVGSPLSLECTVEGTSNPNLYWYRQAAGRGLQLLFYSVGIGQISSEVPQNLSASRPQDRQFILSSKKLLLSDSGFYLCAWSVLRAYNEQFFGPGTRLTVL.

CDR3 DNA: TGTGCCAGCAGCCGAGAGGTTGGGAGTTGGACGAACACTGAAGCTTTCTTT. This encodes CASSREVGSWTNTEAFF. The rearrangement links TRBV7-9 to TRBJ1-1; D not resolved. This CDR3 comprises 17 residues. V was pared by 5 bases and J by 1 base, with 20 bases between. CDR1 and CDR2 from the germline V gene are SEHNR and FQNEAQ (reference sequence).

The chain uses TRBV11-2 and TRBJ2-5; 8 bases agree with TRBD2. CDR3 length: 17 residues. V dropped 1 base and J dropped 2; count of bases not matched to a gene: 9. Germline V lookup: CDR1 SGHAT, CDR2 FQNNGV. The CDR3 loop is CASSLGGLDNAQETQYF. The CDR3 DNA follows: TGTGCCAGCAGCTTAGGGGGACTAGACAACGCTCAAGAGACCCAGTACTTC.

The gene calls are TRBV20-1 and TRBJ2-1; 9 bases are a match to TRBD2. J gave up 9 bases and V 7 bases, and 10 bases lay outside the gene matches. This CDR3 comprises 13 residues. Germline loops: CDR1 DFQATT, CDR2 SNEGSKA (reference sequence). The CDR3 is CSGGSTSGPEQFF. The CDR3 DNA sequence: TGCAGTGGGGGATCTACTAGCGGGCCTGAGCAGTTCTTC.

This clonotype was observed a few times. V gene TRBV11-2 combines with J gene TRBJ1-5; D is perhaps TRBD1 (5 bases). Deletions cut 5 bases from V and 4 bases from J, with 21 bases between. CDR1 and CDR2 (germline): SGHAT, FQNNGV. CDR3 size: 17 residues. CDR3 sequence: CASSRSYPAGGNQPQHF. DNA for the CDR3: TGTGCCAGCAGCCGATCTTACCCGGCCGGGGGAAATCAGCCCCAGCATTTT.

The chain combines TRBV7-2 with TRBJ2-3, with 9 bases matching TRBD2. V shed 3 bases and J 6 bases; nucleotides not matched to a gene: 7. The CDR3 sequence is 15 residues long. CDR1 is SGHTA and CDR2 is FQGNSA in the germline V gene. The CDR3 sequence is CASSFVAGGADTQYF. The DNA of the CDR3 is TGTGCCAGCAGCTTCGTTGCGGGGGGGGCGGATACGCAGTATTTT.

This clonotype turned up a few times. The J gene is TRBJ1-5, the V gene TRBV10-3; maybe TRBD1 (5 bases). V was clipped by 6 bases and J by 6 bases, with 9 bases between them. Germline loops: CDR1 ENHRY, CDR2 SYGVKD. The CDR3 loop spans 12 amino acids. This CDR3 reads CAISDSGQPQHF. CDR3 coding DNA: TGTGCCATCAGCGACAGTGGTCAGCCCCAGCATTTT.

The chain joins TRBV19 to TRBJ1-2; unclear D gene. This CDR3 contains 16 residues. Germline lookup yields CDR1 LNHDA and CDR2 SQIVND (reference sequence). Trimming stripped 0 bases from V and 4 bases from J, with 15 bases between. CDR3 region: CASSIDPTGLLYGYTF. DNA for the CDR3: TGTGCCAGTAGTATAGATCCTACCGGACTTCTCTATGGCTACACCTTC.

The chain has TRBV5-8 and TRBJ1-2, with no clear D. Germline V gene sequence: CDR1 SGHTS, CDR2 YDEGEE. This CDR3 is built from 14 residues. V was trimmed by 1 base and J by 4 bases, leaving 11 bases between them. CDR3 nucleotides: TGTGCCAGCAGCTTGAAGGACCGTGTCTATGGCTACACCTTC. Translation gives CASSLKDRVYGYTF.

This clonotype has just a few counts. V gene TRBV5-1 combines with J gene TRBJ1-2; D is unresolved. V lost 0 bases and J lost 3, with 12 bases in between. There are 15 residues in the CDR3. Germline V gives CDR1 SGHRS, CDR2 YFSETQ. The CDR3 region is CASSLDVGMDYGYTF. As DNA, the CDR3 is TGCGCCAGCAGCTTGGATGTGGGTATGGACTATGGCTACACCTTC.

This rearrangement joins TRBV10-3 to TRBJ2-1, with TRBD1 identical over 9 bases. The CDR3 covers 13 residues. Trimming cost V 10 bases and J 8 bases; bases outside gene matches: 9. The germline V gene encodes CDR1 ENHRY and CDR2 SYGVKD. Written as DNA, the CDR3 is TGTGCCACAAAGGGACAGGGATACGATGAGCAGTTCTTC. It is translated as CATKGQGYDEQFF.

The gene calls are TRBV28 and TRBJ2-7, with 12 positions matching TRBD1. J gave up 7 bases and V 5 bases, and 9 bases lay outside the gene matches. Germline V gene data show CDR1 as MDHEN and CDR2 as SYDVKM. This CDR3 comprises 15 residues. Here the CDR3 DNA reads TGTGCCAGCAGTCCACGGGGACAGGGGGCAAGGGAGCAGTACTTC. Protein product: CASSPRGQGAREQYF.

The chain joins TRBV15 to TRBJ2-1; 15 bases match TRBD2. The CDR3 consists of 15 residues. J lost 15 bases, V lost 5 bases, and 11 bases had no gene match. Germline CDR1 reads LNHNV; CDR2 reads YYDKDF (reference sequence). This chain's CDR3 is CATSPPGLAGGVSFF. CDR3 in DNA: TGTGCCACCAGCCCCCCCGGACTAGCGGGGGGGGTGTCGTTCTTC.

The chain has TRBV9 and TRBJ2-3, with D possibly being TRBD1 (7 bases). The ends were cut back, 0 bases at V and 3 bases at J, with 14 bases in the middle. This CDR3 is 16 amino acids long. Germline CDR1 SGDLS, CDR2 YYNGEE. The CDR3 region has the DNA TGTGCCAGCAGCGTAGGGCGGTCAGGGGGGACAGATACGCAGTATTTT. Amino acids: CASSVGRSGGTDTQYF.

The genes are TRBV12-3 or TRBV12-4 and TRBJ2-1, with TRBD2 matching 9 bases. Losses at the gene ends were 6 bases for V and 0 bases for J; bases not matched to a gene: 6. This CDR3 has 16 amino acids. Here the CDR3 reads CASSFSGRISYNEQFF. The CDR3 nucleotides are TGTGCCAGCAGCTTCAGCGGGAGGATCTCCTACAATGAGCAGTTCTTC.

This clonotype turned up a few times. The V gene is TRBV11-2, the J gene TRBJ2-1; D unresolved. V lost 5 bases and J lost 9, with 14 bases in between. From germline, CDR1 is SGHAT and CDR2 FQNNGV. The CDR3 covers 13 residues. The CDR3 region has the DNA TGTGCCAGCAGCCCTCAGCCTCAAGGTGAGCAGTTCTTC. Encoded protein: CASSPQPQGEQFF.